The present TCR beta chain was sequenced within a study of blood T cell repertoires in COVID-19. Between the trimmed V and J ends, which lost 4 bases and 0 bases, there was a span of 12 bases. Germline-derived CDR1 and CDR2 are LGHDT and YNNKEL (reference sequence). This CDR3 region has 16 residues. In terms of age and location, participants ranged from roughly 18 to 95 years and lived in about 25 US areas. Using immunoSEQ multiplex PCR, the repertoire was profiled, and TCRdb retains in-frame clones only, with some absent. This sample yields a few hundred thousand clones, of which 80% to 90% are seen a single time; about 3% belongs to the top ten.

This clonotype was obtained from a woman aged 18 to 35 in a cohort exposed to, infected with or recovered from COVID-19 (not recorded which). The sample taken for sequencing was PBMCs or T cells enriched from blood (not recorded which). The chain recombines TRBV3-1 (or the pseudogene TRBV3-2) with TRBJ1-4; D gene unclear. CDR3 nucleotide sequence: TGTGCCAGCAGCCCCTTGTTTGTTGCAACTAATGAAAAACTGTTTTTT. Amino acid sequence: CASSPLFVATNEKLFF.